The clone carrying this T cell receptor beta chain was counted many times. No antigen is known for it. CDR3 size: 11 residues. The germline V gene has CDR1 MNHEY and CDR2 SVGAGI. V lost 10 bases, J lost 5 bases, and 1 base stayed unmatched. This sample is part of a study of T and B cells in COVID-19 patients. Study at large: Of about 19 active-infection patients, more than 9 were critically ill with mechanical ventilation or extracorporeal membrane oxygenation.

Study conclusions and caveats: Exclusive to the recovered cohort were thousands of TCR clusters, 30 to 40 of them with low generation probability.

Blood genomic DNA input for TRB amplification was 250-500 ng. Multiplex PCR with BIOMED2 TRB-A/B primer pools amplified TRB rearrangements. From the multiplex PCR reads, TCRdb called clonotypes with MiXCR, one entry per CDR3 protein. The sample holds thousands of distinct CDR3 sequences; more than 25% are singletons and the top ten take roughly 21%. The sequence was obtained from a human donor with active COVID-19. This rearrangement joins TRBV6-5 to TRBJ1-2, with 10 nucleotides matching TRBD1. What was sequenced was blood. In DNA form, the CDR3 reads TGTGCCACGGACAGGGGGTATGGCTACACCTTC. Its protein is CATDRGYGYTF.